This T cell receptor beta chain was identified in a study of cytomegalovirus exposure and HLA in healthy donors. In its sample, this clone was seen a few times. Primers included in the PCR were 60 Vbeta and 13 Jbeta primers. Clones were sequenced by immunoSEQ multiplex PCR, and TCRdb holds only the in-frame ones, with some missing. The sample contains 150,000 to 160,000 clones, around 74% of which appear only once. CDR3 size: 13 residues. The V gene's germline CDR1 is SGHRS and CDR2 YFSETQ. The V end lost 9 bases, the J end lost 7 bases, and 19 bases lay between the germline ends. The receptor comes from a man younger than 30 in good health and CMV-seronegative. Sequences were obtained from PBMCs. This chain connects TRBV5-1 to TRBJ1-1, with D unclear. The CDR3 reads CATRENVEGEAFF. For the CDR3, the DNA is TGCGCCACACGAGAGAACGTGGAGGGTGAAGCTTTCTTT. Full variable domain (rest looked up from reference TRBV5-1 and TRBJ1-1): KAGVTQTPRYLIKTRGQQVTLSCSPISGHRSVSWYQQTPGQGLQFLFEYFSETQRNKGNFPGRFSGRQFSNSRSEMNVSTLELGDSALYLCATRENVEGEAFFGQGTRLTVV.